This record concerns one T cell receptor beta chain sequence. In its sample, this clonotype was seen many times. No antigen is known for it. One base away there is no much larger clone; base qualities are not given. This specimen's time point label, interpreted: newly diagnosed GD, antithyroid drugs for less than 3 months. For both TCR sequencing and RNA sequencing, RNA was extracted from PBMCs in TRIzol. The diagnosis of Graves' disease followed American Thyroid Association guidelines. The patients came from an endocrinology department in Xi'an, China. Each patient gave 9 to 10 milliliters of peripheral blood, collected in an EDTA anticoagulant tube. Ficoll Paque Plus density gradient separation was used to isolate PBMCs, and no additional T cell sorting was done. An Agilent 2100 Bioanalyzer and agarose gel were used to check RNA quality, and a NanoDrop 2000 was used to measure RNA concentration. The data are from a study of regulatory T cells in long-lasting Graves disease (dated by TCRdb to 2020 to 2023). With respect to the entire study: Newly diagnosed Graves' disease patients had taken antithyroid drugs for less than 3 months. This study used TCR sequencing and RNA sequencing of peripheral blood to compare persistent Graves' disease patients against newly diagnosed Graves' disease patients. The study took place in China and was registered as a clinical trial. TCR sequencing covered roughly 13 persistent and 20 newly diagnosed Graves' disease patients, approximately 33 samples in total. Points the paper makes about the study in general: TRBV28, TRBJ1-2 and TRBJ2-5 were preferentially used in persistent disease, while TRBV20-1 and TRBJ2-1 were favored in newly diagnosed disease. The study examined only peripheral blood because the primary lesion, thyroid tissue, could not be accessed. The small sample size was acknowledged by the authors as a limitation that may reduce accuracy. Patients with persistent disease shared more public clonotypes (around 2,500) than newly diagnosed patients did (nearly 1,000). Persistent Graves' disease patients showed lower TCR Shannon entropy and fewer highly expanded clones than newly diagnosed patients, suggesting clonal expansion. Only the TCR beta chain was sequenced and analyzed.

CDR1 and CDR2 were assigned from the germline V gene as MDHEN and SYDVKM. Compared with germline, V lacks 8 bases and J lacks 2 bases; bases without a gene match: 11. Including cysteine and phenylalanine, the CDR3 has 15 amino acids. The kept DNA is CDR3 alone, 45 bases in frame from the first base. Library preparation employed multiplex PCR. The sequencer listed for this sample is Illumina HiSeq 4000. To build TCR beta libraries, CDR3 regions were amplified by Arm-PCR using iRepertoire HTBI primers. PCR products were gel purified before sequencing. The source study handled its data this way. Across samples, 62 TRBV and 13 to 15 TRBJ segments were identified and used for gene usage analysis of CDR3 amino acid clonotypes. Filtered high-quality paired reads were merged into contigs using COPE and FqMerger. Contigs were aligned with BLAST to IMGT TRBV, TRBD and TRBJ reference genes, and CDR3 was defined per IMGT. Highly expanded clones were defined as clonotypes with a frequency above 0.1%. Repertoire diversity was measured by Shannon entropy, and V-J evenness by the Gini coefficient. Clonotypes shared by more than one individual were considered public. Through fastp at Q25 and MiXCR, TCRdb rebuilt clones from the public reads, retaining in-frame beta chains. Duplicate CDR3 protein sequences are folded into a single record with the most common DNA and genes. TCRdb assigned the V and J calls; the authors' analysis was not used. The sample table lists hundreds of thousands of distinct CDR3 sequences, roughly 16% of them with a count of one. The ten largest clones add up to roughly 18% of the sample.

This sample also belongs to another study, concerning T cells in Graves' hyperthyroidism and ophthalmopathy. That second report states: Graves' hyperthyroidism was defined as stable when no progression to ophthalmopathy occurred over 18 months of follow-up. Hyperthyroidism patients were newly diagnosed, with disease duration under 2 months, and aged 18 to 65 years. Any patient with an uncontrolled infection, another autoimmune disease, pregnancy or lactation was excluded. Diagnoses relied on clinical symptoms, serum thyroxine and TRAb, thyroid ultrasound and orbital computed tomography. For the first round of RT-PCR on the TCR CDR3, the HTBI primer set was used together with the Qiagen OneStep RT-PCR kit. Most expanded thyroid clonotypes (frequency above 0.001) were also found in blood, which suggests that blood repertoires may mirror thyroid immune responses. A 13 V-J signature model separated ophthalmopathy from stable hyperthyroidism, with 87.88% sensitivity and 81% to 83% specificity in cross-validation and 80%/75% in testing. During validation, the model predicted progression to ophthalmopathy a median of around 7 months ahead of onset, with around 71% sensitivity and about 72% specificity. A discovery cohort of approximately 100 patients, roughly 45 with Graves' ophthalmopathy and roughly 59 with stable Graves' hyperthyroidism, was used to find distinguishing TCR V-J signatures. Whether ophthalmopathy could be predicted prospectively was tested in an independent validation cohort made up of 18 to 20 hyperthyroidism patients plus 17 patients who later progressed to ophthalmopathy. The approximately 100 discovery patients were randomly split 7:3 into training and test sets. In addition, the study compared T-cell repertoires in thyroid tissue and in blood from about 6 Graves' hyperthyroidism patients. After blood sampling, hyperthyroidism patients were treated with methimazole at a starting dose of 30 mg daily, and ophthalmopathy patients were treated with high-dose intravenous methylprednisolone. A second multiplex PCR round built the libraries, followed by size selection and purification. Paired-end sequencing of the libraries was performed with 100 bp reads on an Illumina HiSeq2000. SOAPnuke was used to process the raw data, throwing out any read that contained adapters or uncalled bases, had a mean Phred below 15, or lacked an exact constant-primer or identifier match. COPE v1.2.5 was used to merge high-quality paired reads, and clonotypes were defined as unique nucleotide sequences. Clonotypes were aligned to IMGT TRBV, TRBD and TRBJ reference segments using MiTCR v1.1. The analysis was restricted to V-J combinations with a frequency above 0.0001, which together covered 99.2% of the repertoires. The TCS score was defined as the ratio of F50 (clonal expansion) to E x V (chaos), calculated using BLOSUM62-based TCRdist between CDR3 peptides within each V-J. Welch's t-statistics and random forest reduced several hundred V-J features to 10 to 15, which were used in a naive Bayes classifier (R e1071). Sample size was not statistically predetermined, and blinding of investigators to group allocation was not performed. TCR Vbeta CDR3 sequencing of approximately 140 peripheral blood samples (over 40 ophthalmopathy, 75 hyperthyroidism and roughly 17 progressor patients) is reported in the paper.

The receptor comes from a woman in her twenties or thirties with Graves disease. Donor details come from another sample of the same person, matched by shared clones. This sequence uses TRBV28 and TRBJ2-7; TRBD1 lines up with 8 middle nucleotides. The sample here was peripheral blood mononuclear cells (PBMCs), taken at new diagnosis, from a patient treated with antithyroid drugs. The CDR3 sequence is CASRPLDRAAYEQYF. The sequence in DNA is TGTGCCAGCCGCCCGTTGGACAGGGCCGCCTACGAGCAGTACTTC.